This entry is about one T cell receptor (beta chain). The target antigen is unknown. The length of the CDR3 is 18 residues. With V trimmed by 3 bases and J by 1 base, 12 bases remained unmatched. The germline V gene has CDR1 MNHEY and CDR2 SMNVEV (reference sequence). This record belongs to a study of cytomegalovirus exposure and HLA in healthy donors. Overall study results and limits: Reports credit the classifier with highly specific, highly sensitive diagnosis of cytomegalovirus status.

Researchers ran the PCR with 60 Vbeta and 13 Jbeta primers. The assay was immunoSEQ multiplex PCR, and TCRdb's table has in-frame clones only and misses some. The data contain about 160,000 clones, around 80% of them singletons. Input material: PBMCs. The receptor was isolated from a woman aged 45-60 years in good health and CMV-seropositive. The chain has TRBV27 and TRBJ2-1; TRBD2 matches at 7 bases. Here the CDR3 reads CASSFNSGGSRSYNEQFF. The CDR3 nucleotides are TGTGCCAGCAGTTTTAACTCGGGCGGGAGTCGGTCCTACAATGAGCAGTTCTTC.